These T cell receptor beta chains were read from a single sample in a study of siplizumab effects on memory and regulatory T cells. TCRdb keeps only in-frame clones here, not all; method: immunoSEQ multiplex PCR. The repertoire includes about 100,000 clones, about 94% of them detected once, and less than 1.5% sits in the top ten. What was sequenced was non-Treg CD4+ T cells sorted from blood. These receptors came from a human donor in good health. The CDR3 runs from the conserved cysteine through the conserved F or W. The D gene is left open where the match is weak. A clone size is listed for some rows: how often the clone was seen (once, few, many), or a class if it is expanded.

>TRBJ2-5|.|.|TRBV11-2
CASRLSFRGVQETQYF
TGTGCCAGCCGACTCAGTTTCCGGGGCGTCCAAGAGACCCAGTACTTC
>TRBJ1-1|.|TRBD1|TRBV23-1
CASSQSIRGRDTEAFF
TGCGCCAGCAGTCAATCGATCAGGGGGCGGGACACTGAAGCTTTCTTT
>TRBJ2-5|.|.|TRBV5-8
CASSLGWYRAQYF
TGTGCCAGCAGCTTGGGTTGGTATCGGGCCCAGTACTTC
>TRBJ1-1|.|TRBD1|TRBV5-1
CASSLEGGLFNTEAFF
TGCGCCAGCAGCTTGGAAGGGGGCCTATTTAACACTGAAGCTTTCTTT
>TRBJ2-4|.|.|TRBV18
CASSPTVLAKNIQYF
TGTGCCAGCTCCCCGACAGTACTAGCCAAAAACATTCAGTACTTC
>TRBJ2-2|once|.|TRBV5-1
CATKGVAGDNTGELFF
TGCGCCACCAAGGGGGTGGCGGGAGATAACACCGGGGAGCTGTTTTTT
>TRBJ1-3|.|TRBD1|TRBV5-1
CASSRTGGGNTIYF
TGCGCCAGCAGCAGAACAGGGGGTGGAAACACCATATATTTT
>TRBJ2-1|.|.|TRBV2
CASSEYRDPAGNEQFF
TGTGCCAGCAGTGAATATCGGGACCCGGCCGGCAATGAGCAGTTCTTC
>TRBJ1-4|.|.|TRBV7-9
CASSLVFSGHEKLFF
TGTGCCAGCAGCTTAGTCTTTTCCGGACACGAAAAACTGTTTTTT
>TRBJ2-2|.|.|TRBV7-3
CASSPSRENTGELFF
TGTGCCAGCAGCCCCAGCAGGGAGAACACCGGGGAGCTGTTTTTT
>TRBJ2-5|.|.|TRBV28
CASRRDFPGEETQYF
TGTGCCAGCAGACGGGACTTCCCGGGGGAAGAGACCCAGTACTTC
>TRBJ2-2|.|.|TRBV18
CASSGGSTGELFF
TGTGCCAGCTCGGGCGGGTCAACCGGGGAGCTGTTTTTT